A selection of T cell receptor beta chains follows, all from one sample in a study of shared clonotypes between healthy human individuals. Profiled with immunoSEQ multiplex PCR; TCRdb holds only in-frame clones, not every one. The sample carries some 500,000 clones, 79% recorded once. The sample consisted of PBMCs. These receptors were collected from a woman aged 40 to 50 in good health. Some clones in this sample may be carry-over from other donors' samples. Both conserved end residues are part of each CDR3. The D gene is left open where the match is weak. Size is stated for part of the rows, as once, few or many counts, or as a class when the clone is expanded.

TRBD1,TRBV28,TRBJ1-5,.,TGTGCCAGCAGTACGGGACAGGGCGTCAAGCCCCAGCATTTT,CASSTGQGVKPQHF
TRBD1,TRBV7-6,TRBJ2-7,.,TGTGCCAGCAGCCCGGGGACAGACTACGAGCAGTACTTC,CASSPGTDYEQYF
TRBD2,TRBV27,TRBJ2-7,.,TGTGCCAGCAGACCGGGACCGGGACTAGCGGGATACGAGCAGTACTTC,CASRPGPGLAGYEQYF
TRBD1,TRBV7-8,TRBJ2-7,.,TGTGCCAGCAGCTTGGGGACAGGGCACTACGAGCAGTACTTC,CASSLGTGHYEQYF
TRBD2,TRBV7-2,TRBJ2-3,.,TGTGCCAGCAGCTTAGGGACTAGCGGGAGCCCACCGTATTTT,CASSLGTSGSPPYF
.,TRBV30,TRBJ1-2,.,TGTGCCTGGAGTGTACACAGTGAACTTGGCTACACCTTC,CAWSVHSELGYTF
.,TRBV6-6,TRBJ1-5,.,TGTGCCAGCAGTTACTCGGGGCAGCCCCAGCATTTT,CASSYSGQPQHF
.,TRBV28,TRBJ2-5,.,TGTGCCAGCAGTGCCCCGGCAGCCCAACAAGAGACCCAGTACTTC,CASSAPAAQQETQYF
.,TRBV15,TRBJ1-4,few,TGTGCCACCAGCAGAGATCTCGGAGAAAAACTGTTTTTT,CATSRDLGEKLFF
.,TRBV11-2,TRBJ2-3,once,TGTGCCAGCAGCTTAGCCGGCGGACGAAGCACAGATACGCAGTATTTT,CASSLAGGRSTDTQYF
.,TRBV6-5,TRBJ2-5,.,TGTGCCAGCAGTTACTCTACACAAGAGACCCAGTACTTC,CASSYSTQETQYF
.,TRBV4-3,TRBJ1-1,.,TGCGCCAGCAGCCTCCCAGGGCGCAGCACTGAAGCTTTCTTT,CASSLPGRSTEAFF
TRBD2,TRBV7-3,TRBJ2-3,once,TGTGCCAGCAGCTTAGGACTAGCGGGAGGTTATATAGCGCAGTATTTT,CASSLGLAGGYIAQYF
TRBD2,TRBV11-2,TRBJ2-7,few,TGTGCCAGCAGCTTACCTAGCGGGCGATACGAGCAGTACTTC,CASSLPSGRYEQYF
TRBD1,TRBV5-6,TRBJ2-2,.,TGTGCCAGCAGCTTGGGGGGACAGTTCACCGGGGAGCTGTTTTTT,CASSLGGQFTGELFF
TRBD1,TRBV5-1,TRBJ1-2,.,TGCGCCAGCAGCCAGGGACAGACAATCTATGGCTACACCTTC,CASSQGQTIYGYTF
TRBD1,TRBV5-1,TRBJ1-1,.,TGCGCCAGCAGCGAACCGGGACAGGGGCGCACTGAAGCTTTCTTT,CASSEPGQGRTEAFF